The 32 T cell receptor beta chains listed next were all sequenced from one sample in a study of human T cells and chemical hapten exposure (dated by TCRdb to 2020 to 2023). The receptor library was made with RACE. Sequencer: NextSeq 500. The public reads were reprocessed in TCRdb via fastp at Q25 and MiXCR, keeping in-frame beta chains. Rows with one shared CDR3 protein collapse into an entry with the most common genes and DNA. The sample table holds 65,000 to 80,000 distinct CDR3 sequences, of which under 10% were seen once. Roughly 1.4% of the sample is held by the ten biggest clonotypes. The intended sense of this specimen's time point label: healthy volunteer bleed at 6 weeks. Total RNA was extracted from unfractionated whole blood collected in Tempus Blood RNA tubes. The sequenced sample was whole blood. These receptors were taken from a male donor in good health. Some clones in this sample may be carry-over from other donors' samples.

This clonotype was seen many times. This sequence joins TRBV7-6 and TRBJ2-3; 9 bases agree with TRBD1. V lost 0 bases to trimming and J lost 6 bases; unmatched junction nucleotides: 4. In germline, CDR1 is SGHVS, CDR2 FNYEAQ. This CDR3 spans 15 amino acids. CDR3 loop: CASSLANRGLDTQYF. The CDR3 coding sequence is TGTGCCAGCAGCTTAGCGAACAGGGGGCTGGATACGCAGTATTTT.

This clonotype was counted only a few times. This rearrangement joins TRBV5-1 to TRBJ1-1; 9 bases agree with TRBD1. The germline V gene has CDR1 SGHRS and CDR2 YFSETQ. This CDR3 contains 19 residues. J gave up 4 bases and V 0 bases, and 16 bases lay outside the gene matches. The CDR3 coding sequence is TGCGCCAGCAGCTTGGTGGGATCGGGACAGGGTGGTAAGGGCACTGAAGCTTTCTTT. The encoded protein is CASSLVGSGQGGKGTEAFF.

This clonotype was seen only a few times. This chain uses TRBV2 with TRBJ2-3; 8 nucleotides match TRBD1. This CDR3 region has 13 residues. CDR1 SNHLY and CDR2 FYNNEI come from the germline V gene. V lost 10 bases to trimming and J lost 0 bases; unmatched junction nucleotides: 3. CDR3 coding DNA: TGTGCCACCTGGACAGGGAGCACAGATACGCAGTATTTT. Residues: CATWTGSTDTQYF.

The chain links TRBV12-3 or TRBV12-4 to TRBJ1-3, with D hard to call. V lost 1 base and J 3 bases, leaving 10 bases between the germline ends. CDR3 size: 15 residues. The CDR3 region is CASSLDVGSGNTIYF. The CDR3 region has the DNA TGTGCCAGCAGTTTAGATGTGGGAAGTGGAAACACCATATATTTT.

This clonotype was counted a few times. This chain links TRBV6-2 or TRBV6-3 with TRBJ1-1, with a weak D call TRBD1 (5 bases). This CDR3 is 13 amino acids long. V lost 6 bases and J 7 bases, leaving 15 bases between the germline ends. CDR1 is MNHEY, CDR2 SVGEGT, per germline. The CDR3, as DNA: TGTGCCAGCAGCGTACGGACACTCCATGAAGCTTTCTTT. This gives the protein CASSVRTLHEAFF.

The chain employs TRBV6-5 and TRBJ2-7; 10 positions match TRBD1. The CDR3 length is 15 residues. CDR1 MNHEY and CDR2 SVGAGI come from the germline V gene. Trimming at V came to 5 bases and at J to 3 bases, leaving 7 bases not matched to a gene. Here the CDR3 reads CASSSSGTGDYEQYF. CDR3 DNA sequence: TGTGCCAGCAGTAGCTCCGGGACAGGGGACTACGAGCAGTACTTC.

The chain carries TRBV12-5 and TRBJ2-3, with D perhaps TRBD2 (5 bases). Trimming stripped 1 base from V and 0 bases from J, with 8 bases between. CDR1 LGHNT and CDR2 FRNRAP come from the germline V gene. CDR3 length equals 15 residues. Here the CDR3 reads CASGLGGYSTDTQYF. Here the CDR3 DNA reads TGTGCTAGTGGTTTGGGCGGGTATAGCACAGATACGCAGTATTTT. The whole variable domain, filled in from reference TRBV12-5 and TRBJ2-3, reads DARVTQTPRHKVTEMGQEVTMRCQPILGHNTVFWYRQTMMQGLELLAYFRNRAPLDDSGMPKDRFSAEMPDATLATLKIQPSEPRDSAVYFCASGLGGYSTDTQYFGPGTRLTVL.

This clonotype was counted a few times. The chain combines TRBV13 with TRBJ1-6; 8 nucleotides line up with TRBD1. The CDR3 covers 16 residues. The ends lost 5 bases at V and 5 bases at J; junction bases unmatched: 8. Germline CDR1 and CDR2: PRHDT and FYEKMQ (reference sequence). The CDR3 DNA follows: TGTGCCAGCAGCCCCGGACAGGGAACGGATAATTCACCCCTCCACTTT. Encoded protein: CASSPGQGTDNSPLHF. The full variable domain, in which reference TRBV13 and TRBJ1-6 provide the parts outside the CDR3, is AAGVIQSPRHLIKEKRETATLKCYPIPRHDTVYWYQQGPGQDPQFLISFYEKMQSDKGSIPDRFSAQQFSDYHSELNMSSLELGDSALYFCASSPGQGTDNSPLHFGNGTRLTVT.

The rearrangement joins TRBV10-3 to TRBJ1-6; D unclear. The V gene lost 6 bases and the J gene lost 4 bases, with 13 bases spanning the gap. Germline V gives CDR1 ENHRY, CDR2 SYGVKD. The CDR3 is made up of 15 amino acids. The CDR3 loop reads CAIRDWTEYNSPLHF. The DNA of the CDR3 is TGTGCCATCAGAGACTGGACTGAGTATAATTCACCCCTCCACTTT.

This clonotype has a handful of counts. The chain combines TRBV5-4 with TRBJ2-3, with 12 bases matching TRBD2. The trim removed 3 bases at V and 1 base at J, leaving 3 bases unmatched. In germline, CDR1 is SGHNT, CDR2 YYREEE (reference sequence). This CDR3 is 16 amino acids long. The CDR3 protein is CASSSGLAGRTDTQYF. The CDR3 region has the DNA TGTGCCAGCAGCTCCGGACTAGCGGGGCGCACAGATACGCAGTATTTT.

This clonotype was counted many times. V usage is TRBV5-5 and J usage is TRBJ1-2; 9 bases align to TRBD1. Losses at the gene ends were 2 bases for V and 8 bases for J; bases not matched to a gene: 10. The germline V gene has CDR1 SGHKS and CDR2 YYEKEE (reference sequence). The CDR3 length is 15 residues. The CDR3, as DNA: TGTGCCAGCAGCTTCTTACAGGGGGCCGGGAAGGGCTACACCTTC. Amino acids: CASSFLQGAGKGYTF.

This clonotype was counted ten times or more. This rearrangement joins TRBV12-5 to TRBJ2-5; no definite D call. V shed 0 bases and J shed 5 bases, with 10 bases lying between them. Germline V gene sequence: CDR1 LGHNT, CDR2 FRNRAP. The CDR3 contains 14 residues. The chain's CDR3 is CASGLVDDGETQYF. As DNA, the CDR3 is TGTGCTAGTGGTTTGGTAGACGACGGGGAGACCCAGTACTTC.

V is TRBV5-1 and J is TRBJ1-1; TRBD1 aligns across 8 bases. Germline V gene data show CDR1 as SGHRS and CDR2 as YFSETQ. The V gene end was trimmed by 0 bases and the J gene end by 10 bases; junction bases not matched to a gene: 8. CDR3 length equals 14 residues. The CDR3 bases are TGCGCCAGCAGCTTGGCCGATTTGACAGGGGTAGCTTTCTTT. Its translation is CASSLADLTGVAFF.

The gene calls are TRBV7-6 and TRBJ2-3, with a weak D call TRBD1 (5 bases). Germline assignment: CDR1 SGHVS and CDR2 FNYEAQ. V was pared by 3 bases and J by 1 base, with 11 bases between. The CDR3 contains 15 residues. The CDR3 sequence: CASSFDDSGTDTQYF. CDR3 in DNA: TGTGCCAGCAGCTTCGACGACAGCGGCACAGATACGCAGTATTTT.

The J gene is TRBJ1-1, the V gene TRBV19; D perhaps matches TRBD1 (5 bases). The CDR3 spans 14 residues. In germline, CDR1 is LNHDA, CDR2 SQIVND (reference sequence). V lost 4 bases and J 6 bases, leaving 15 bases between the germline ends. CDR3 sequence: CASSKPGLSSEAFF. CDR3 coding DNA: TGTGCCAGTAGTAAACCGGGACTCAGCTCTGAAGCTTTCTTT.

The chain recombines TRBV7-9 with TRBJ2-5; D remains unclear. The CDR3 contains 10 residues. The V gene lost 7 bases and the J gene lost 2 bases, with 2 bases spanning the gap. Germline CDR1 and CDR2: SEHNR and FQNEAQ (reference sequence). The DNA of the CDR3 is TGTGCCAGCACGCAAGAGACCCAGTACTTC. This encodes CASTQETQYF.

This clonotype was seen a handful of times. The chain is built from TRBV7-6 and TRBJ2-5; D could derive from TRBD1 or TRBD2 (5 bases each). Trimming stripped 2 bases from V and 0 bases from J, with 13 bases between. Germline V CDR1 and CDR2: SGHVS, FNYEAQ. The CDR3 totals 16 residues. The CDR3 spells CASSLRGRGNQETQYF. CDR3 coding DNA: TGTGCCAGCAGCTTAAGGGGACGGGGTAACCAAGAGACCCAGTACTTC. Variable domain in full (rest from reference TRBV7-6 and TRBJ2-5): GAGVSQSPRYKVTKRGQDVALRCDPISGHVSLYWYRQALGQGPEFLTYFNYEAQQDKSGLPNDRFSAERPEGSISTLTIQRTEQRDSAMYRCASSLRGRGNQETQYFGPGTRLLVL.

Ten or more counts support this clonotype. The chain joins TRBV20-1 to TRBJ1-1; D is possibly TRBD1 (6 bases). CDR1 is DFQATT and CDR2 is SNEGSKA in the germline V gene (reference sequence). The V gene lost 6 bases and the J gene lost 5 bases, with 16 bases spanning the gap. The CDR3 is 13 amino acids. The CDR3 sequence: CSAIPQGRTEAFF. CDR3 sequence (DNA): TGCAGTGCCATACCGCAGGGGAGGACTGAAGCTTTCTTT.

This rearrangement joins TRBV27 to TRBJ1-2, with 7 bases fitting TRBD1. This CDR3 comprises 15 residues. The V segment lost 4 bases and the J segment 4 bases; nucleotides outside the gene matches: 9. In germline, CDR1 is MNHEY, CDR2 SMNVEV (reference sequence). Here the CDR3 reads CASSSVGGAIYGYTF. Written as DNA, the CDR3 is TGTGCCAGCAGTTCCGTAGGGGGCGCGATCTATGGCTACACCTTC.

This clonotype was seen ten or more times. This chain joins TRBV20-1 and TRBJ2-2; D gene uncertain. There are 13 residues in the CDR3. Trimming took off 5 bases at V and 0 bases at J, with 7 bases between the two ends. Germline assignment: CDR1 DFQATT and CDR2 SNEGSKA (reference sequence). CDR3 residues: CSAAVANTGELFF. The DNA for the CDR3 is TGCAGTGCTGCAGTAGCGAACACCGGGGAGCTGTTTTTT.

The chain is built from TRBV5-1 and TRBJ2-1; 7 bases are shared with TRBD2. V shed 4 bases and J 1 base; nucleotides not matched to a gene: 8. CDR1 is SGHRS and CDR2 is YFSETQ in the germline V gene. The CDR3 extends over 16 amino acids. CDR3 sequence reads: CASSGSASGSYNEQFF. CDR3 DNA: TGCGCCAGCAGCGGGAGTGCTAGCGGATCCTACAATGAGCAGTTCTTC.

This clonotype was seen a few times. The V gene is TRBV6-1, the J gene TRBJ2-7; tentatively, D is TRBD1 (7 bases). V was pared by 4 bases and J by 8 bases, with 12 bases between. The CDR3 runs 12 residues. CDR1 is MNHNS, CDR2 SASEGT, per germline. The CDR3 loop is CASSGAGGQQYF. DNA of the CDR3: TGTGCCAGCAGTGGCGCAGGGGGGCAGCAGTACTTC.

The table lists this clonotype with many counts. This chain links TRBV28 with TRBJ2-2; no reliable D call. V was shortened by 2 bases and J by 5 bases, with 6 bases between the two germline ends. The V gene's germline CDR1 is MDHEN and CDR2 SYDVKM. The CDR3 has 13 residues. CDR3 sequence: CASSLQGTGELFF. Here the CDR3 DNA reads TGTGCCAGCAGTTTACAAGGGACCGGGGAGCTGTTTTTT.

This chain joins TRBV20-1 and TRBJ2-7; weak D call: TRBD1 (5 bases). CDR1 is DFQATT and CDR2 is SNEGSKA in the germline V gene (reference sequence). V was clipped by 3 bases and J by 2 bases, with 14 bases between them. This CDR3 comprises 14 residues. CDR3 protein: CSARISGAPYEQYF. The CDR3 region has the DNA TGCAGTGCTAGGATCTCTGGGGCCCCCTACGAGCAGTACTTC.

The DNA of the CDR3 is TGTGCCAGCAGCTGGGGGACTAGCAGGTACAATGAGCAGTTCTTC. This sequence encodes CASSWGTSRYNEQFF. The chain uses TRBV11-2 and TRBJ2-1; 9 nucleotides match TRBD2. This CDR3 is 15 amino acids long. Germline CDR1 and CDR2: SGHAT and FQNNGV. The junction had 5 bases not matched to a gene; V was cut back by 4 bases and J by 4 bases.

This sequence joins TRBV7-9 and TRBJ1-2; D is unresolved. CDR3 length: 12 amino acids. V was cut by 1 base and J by 4 bases, with 4 bases left in between. The V gene's germline CDR1 is SEHNR and CDR2 FQNEAQ (reference sequence). This chain's CDR3 is CASSLDAYGYTF. The CDR3 coding sequence is TGTGCCAGCAGCTTAGATGCCTATGGCTACACCTTC. Full variable domain (missing parts from reference TRBV7-9 and TRBJ1-2): DTGVSQNPRHKITKRGQNVTFRCDPISEHNRLYWYRQTLGQGPEFLTYFQNEAQLEKSRLLSDRFSAERPKGSFSTLEIQRTEQGDSAMYLCASSLDAYGYTFGSGTRLTVV.

This clonotype was observed a handful of times. V is TRBV3-1 and J is TRBJ1-3, with D possibly being TRBD1 (6 bases). In germline, CDR1 is LGHDT, CDR2 YNNKEL (reference sequence). With 5 bases removed from V and 2 bases from J, the gap between germline ends came to 13 bases. This CDR3 contains 15 residues. CDR3 residues: CASSYGGIAGNTIYF. DNA for the CDR3: TGTGCCAGCAGCTACGGGGGCATCGCTGGAAACACCATATATTTT.

DNA for the CDR3: TGTGCTAGTGGTTCGTCGAGGGGCGGCGAGCAGTACTTC. The encoded protein is CASGSSRGGEQYF. V is TRBV12-5 and J is TRBJ2-7; perhaps D is TRBD1 or TRBD2 (5 bases each). Germline V gene sequence: CDR1 LGHNT, CDR2 FRNRAP. The CDR3 covers 13 residues. The V and J ends lost 4 bases and 6 bases respectively, with 13 bases between them.

The chain employs TRBV6-6 and TRBJ2-3; TRBD2 matches 12 bases. The ends lost 6 bases at V and 1 base at J; junction bases unmatched: 8. This CDR3 is built from 17 residues. Looked up from germline, CDR1 is MNHNY and CDR2 is SVGAGI (reference sequence). CDR3 residues: CASSPRASGRGTDTQYF. CDR3 nucleotide sequence: TGTGCCAGCAGCCCCCGGGCTAGCGGGAGGGGCACAGATACGCAGTATTTT.

This clonotype appeared a few times. The CDR3 nucleotides are TGTGCCAGCAGCAACCGGGACAAATATGAAAAACTGTTTTTT. Translated: CASSNRDKYEKLFF. The chain joins TRBV2 to TRBJ1-4; possible D gene TRBD1, 6 bases. V dropped 6 bases and J dropped 6 bases, with 14 bases sitting between them. Germline assignment: CDR1 SNHLY and CDR2 FYNNEI. The CDR3 consists of 14 residues. The entire variable domain, with the rest obtained from reference TRBV2 and TRBJ1-4, is as follows: EPEVTQTPSHQVTQMGQEVILRCVPISNHLYFYWYRQILGQKVEFLVSFYNNEISEKSEIFDDQFSVERPDGSNFTLKIRSTKLEDSAMYFCASSNRDKYEKLFFGSGTQLSVL.

The table lists this clonotype with a few counts. The chain joins TRBV7-2 to TRBJ2-3; 9 bases fit TRBD1. CDR3 size: 16 residues. Germline assignment: CDR1 SGHTA and CDR2 FQGNSA. The ends lost 1 base at V and 2 bases at J; junction bases unmatched: 4. CDR3 residues: CASSLVTGGNTDTQYF. CDR3 in DNA: TGTGCCAGCAGCTTAGTTACAGGGGGCAACACAGATACGCAGTATTTT.

This clonotype has at least ten counts. V usage is TRBV20-1 and J usage is TRBJ2-1; no clear D gene. The V end was cut by 3 bases, the J end by 1 base, with 10 bases between. The CDR3 length is 14 residues. Germline CDR1 and CDR2: DFQATT and SNEGSKA (reference sequence). The CDR3 bases are TGCAGTGCTAGCGGTGAATCGTCCTACAATGAGCAGTTCTTC. This sequence encodes CSASGESSYNEQFF.